These 27 T cell receptor beta chains came from one sample sequenced in a study of blood T cells in healthy people across ages. Then a second PCR, running roughly 7 to 11 cycles, was carried out with a sample-barcoded 5' primer and a J-beta primer mix. Using its own MiXCR run on the 5' RACE reads, TCRdb lists one record per CDR3 protein. The table records around 1.7 million distinct CDR3 sequences, approximately 28% of them present only once. The specimen was blood. Source of these receptors: a woman under 40 in good health.

In its sample, this clonotype was seen a few times. The chain links TRBV2 to TRBJ2-3; perhaps TRBD2 as D (7 bases). Germline values: CDR1 SNHLY, CDR2 FYNNEI. V was cut by 0 bases and J by 14 bases, with 21 bases left in between. The CDR3 sequence is 15 residues long. The CDR3 loop reads CASSEALRASGGGYF. As DNA, the CDR3 is TGTGCCAGCAGTGAAGCGCTTAGGGCTAGCGGAGGGGGGTATTTT.

The rearrangement uses TRBV7-9 and TRBJ1-2, with 9 bases lining up with TRBD1. CDR1 and CDR2 from the germline V gene are SEHNR and FQNEAQ (reference sequence). The V and J ends lost 5 bases and 5 bases, in that order; junction bases with no gene match: 12. There are 16 residues in the CDR3. The DNA for the CDR3 is TGTGCCAGCAGCAAATACCGGGACAGGGAAGGGTATGGCTACACCTTC. This gives the protein CASSKYRDREGYGYTF.

For this clonotype: This may be a read error: a much more frequent sequence differs by one nucleotide. The rearrangement joins TRBV4-1 to TRBJ2-7; TRBD1 matches at 7 bases. TRBJ2-5 explains the end of the DNA better; the J call may be wrong. The CDR3 is 19 amino acids. The germline V gene has CDR1 MGHRA and CDR2 YSYEKL. The CDR3 DNA reads TGCGTCAGCAGCCAAGGCACCCAAAGTTGGGACAGCCTAAAAGAGACCCAGTACTTC. Protein sequence: CVSSQGTQSWDSLKETQYF.

The chain links TRBV6-6 to TRBJ1-1; D is uncertain. Germline V gene sequence: CDR1 MNHNY, CDR2 SVGAGI (reference sequence). Deletions cut 5 bases from V and 1 base from J, with 17 bases between. The CDR3 has 16 residues. CDR3 region: CASSKYQVGENTEAFF. DNA for the CDR3: TGTGCCAGCAGTAAATACCAGGTGGGTGAGAACACTGAAGCTTTCTTT.

The rearrangement links TRBV9 to TRBJ1-2; D unresolved. This CDR3 is built from 16 residues. In germline, CDR1 is SGDLS, CDR2 YYNGEE. Trimming pared 0 bases from V and 5 bases from J, leaving 17 bases between. The CDR3: CASSVATEESIYGYTF. For the CDR3, the DNA is TGTGCCAGCAGCGTAGCTACGGAGGAATCGATATATGGCTACACCTTC.

Only a few counts were recorded for this clonotype. V is TRBV7-2 and J is TRBJ2-5, with D unclear. The germline V and J ends were trimmed by 5 bases and 5 bases, with 15 bases remaining between them. This CDR3 has 14 amino acids. Germline lookup yields CDR1 SGHTA and CDR2 FQGNSA. The CDR3 region is CASSTRVAGETQYF. The DNA for the CDR3 is TGTGCCAGCAGCACCCGGGTAGCCGGGGAGACCCAGTACTTC.

This clonotype was detected a few times. This chain uses TRBV20-1 with TRBJ2-2; possibly TRBD2 for D (5 bases). The germline V gene encodes CDR1 DFQATT and CDR2 SNEGSKA (reference sequence). The CDR3 is 13 amino acids. Trimming cost V 5 bases and J 0 bases, with 7 bases left between them. The CDR3 sequence is CSAEAANTGELFF. CDR3 coding DNA: TGCAGTGCTGAAGCGGCGAACACCGGGGAGCTGTTTTTT.

The chain joins TRBV11-2 to TRBJ1-2; D remains unclear. V dropped 0 bases and J dropped 7 bases, with 12 bases sitting between them. CDR3 length equals 14 residues. Germline V gene data show CDR1 as SGHAT and CDR2 as FQNNGV. CDR3 loop: CASSLENSRGGYTF. The CDR3, as DNA: TGTGCCAGCAGCTTAGAAAACTCCCGGGGTGGCTACACCTTC.

This clonotype was counted at least ten times. The junction differs from germline at one of its ends, possibly a read error. The chain joins TRBV4-1 to TRBJ1-5; D might be TRBD1 (5 bases). This CDR3 contains 13 residues. The germline V gene has CDR1 MGHRA and CDR2 YSYEKL. Written as DNA, the CDR3 is TGCGCCAGCAGCCAAGGGGGGGACCAGCTCCAGCATTTT. Residues: CASSQGGDQLQHF.

This clonotype showed up many times. The chain uses TRBV29-1 and TRBJ2-1; TRBD2 matches 7 bases. The CDR3 sequence is 13 residues long. Germline CDR1 reads SQVTM; CDR2 reads ANQGSEA. The J segment lost 5 bases and the V segment lost 6 bases, leaving 7 bases of the junction unmatched. CDR3 amino acids: CSVDYGRNNEQFF. The CDR3 DNA reads as TGCAGCGTAGATTACGGGAGGAACAATGAGCAGTTCTTC.

There are a few counts of this clonotype. The V call is TRBV7-9, the J call TRBJ2-7; perhaps TRBD1 as D (6 bases). There are 14 residues in the CDR3. V was clipped by 0 bases and J by 3 bases, with 9 bases between them. Germline CDR1 and CDR2: SEHNR and FQNEAQ (reference sequence). CDR3 sequence: CASSLASTGYEQYF. CDR3 bases: TGTGCCAGCAGCTTAGCGTCGACAGGCTACGAGCAGTACTTC.

CDR3 in amino acids: CSVESGNYGETQYF. The CDR3 DNA is TGCAGCGTTGAGTCCGGTAACTATGGGGAGACCCAGTACTTC. The chain combines TRBV29-1 with TRBJ2-5; D not resolved. V lost 3 bases to trimming and J lost 5 bases, with 16 bases between them. The CDR3 consists of 14 residues. Germline CDR1 SQVTM, CDR2 ANQGSEA.

The sample holds a few counts of this clonotype. The CDR3 is CASNKGRRRQPQHF. CDR3 nucleotide sequence: TGTGCCAGCAATAAGGGGAGAAGAAGGCAGCCCCAGCATTTT. V gene TRBV12-3 or TRBV12-4 combines with J gene TRBJ1-5, with D possibly TRBD1 on 5 matching bases. V shed 7 bases and J shed 7 bases, with 17 bases lying between them. The length of the CDR3 is 14 residues.

The CDR3 protein is CASRPTSGVGVYNEQFF. CDR3 DNA: TGTGCCAGCAGGCCTACTAGCGGCGTGGGGGTCTACAATGAGCAGTTCTTC. This chain links TRBV6-1 with TRBJ2-1; 8 bases line up with TRBD2. The germline CDR1 and CDR2 sequences are MNHNS and SASEGT. CDR3 length: 17 residues. With V trimmed by 6 bases and J by 3 bases, 13 bases remained unmatched.

This sequence joins TRBV27 and TRBJ2-7; the D call may be TRBD1 or TRBD2 (5 bases each). Trimming removed 6 bases at V and 7 bases at J, with 16 bases between. This CDR3 comprises 13 residues. Germline assignment: CDR1 MNHEY and CDR2 SMNVEV (reference sequence). Here the CDR3 reads CASRRDERQEQYF. In DNA, the CDR3 is TGTGCCAGCAGGAGGGACGAGCGACAGGAGCAGTACTTC.

This clonotype has more than one count but fewer than ten. V and J are TRBV3-1 and TRBJ2-3; D is unclear. Per the germline V gene, CDR1 is LGHDT and CDR2 is YNNKEL (reference sequence). V lost 2 bases, J lost 4 bases, and 10 bases lay in between. This CDR3 contains 14 residues. This chain's CDR3 is CASSQRASADTQYF. CDR3 DNA sequence: TGTGCCAGCAGCCAACGAGCCAGCGCAGATACGCAGTATTTT.

A few counts support this clonotype. The rearrangement joins TRBV4-2 to TRBJ1-2, with a weak D call TRBD1 (6 bases). The germline V gene has CDR1 LGHNA and CDR2 YNFKEQ. The V end lost 1 base, the J end lost 8 bases, and 11 bases lay between the germline ends. This CDR3 comprises 13 residues. CDR3 nucleotides: TGTGCCAGCAGCCAAGCGATAGGGGGAGGCTACACCTTC. Residues: CASSQAIGGGYTF.

This clonotype has only a few counts. The J gene is TRBJ1-4, the V gene TRBV6-5; D ambiguous. Between the trimmed V and J ends, which lost 2 bases and 0 bases, there was a span of 7 bases. The CDR3 is 15 amino acids. Per the germline V gene, CDR1 is MNHEY and CDR2 is SVGAGI. In nucleotides, the CDR3 is TGTGCCAGCAGTTACGGGGTGGCAACTAATGAAAAACTGTTTTTT. Translating gives CASSYGVATNEKLFF.

The V gene is TRBV28, the J gene TRBJ2-5, with D maybe TRBD1 (6 bases). V shed 2 bases and J shed 7 bases, with 14 bases lying between them. Germline-derived CDR1 and CDR2 are MDHEN and SYDVKM. CDR3 length equals 14 residues. For the CDR3, the DNA is TGTGCCAGCAGTTTAGGGGGCTTGGCGTCGACCCAGTACTTC. Encoded protein: CASSLGGLASTQYF.

CDR3 sequence: CSVDRGSWSIQYF. In DNA form, the CDR3 reads TGCAGCGTTGATCGGGGGAGTTGGAGCATTCAGTACTTC. This sequence joins TRBV29-1 and TRBJ2-4; D perhaps matches TRBD2 (6 bases). Deletions cut 3 bases from V and 9 bases from J, with 15 bases between. Germline V CDR1 and CDR2: SQVTM, ANQGSEA. The CDR3 totals 13 residues.

The chain has TRBV12-3 or TRBV12-4 and TRBJ1-5; D is possibly TRBD1 (6 bases). V shed 8 bases and J shed 10 bases, with 21 bases lying between them. This CDR3 spans 14 amino acids. The CDR3 is CASQKVDSLTPQHF. The DNA for the CDR3 is TGTGCCAGCCAGAAGGTGGACAGCCTTACCCCCCAGCATTTT.

The CDR3 loop reads CASSTLTSGARDTQYF. Here the CDR3 DNA reads TGTGCCAGCAGCACCCTGACTAGCGGGGCGAGGGATACGCAGTATTTT. The chain employs TRBV7-9 and TRBJ2-3, with 11 bases lining up with TRBD2. Trimming cost V 5 bases and J 6 bases; bases outside gene matches: 10. Germline values: CDR1 SEHNR, CDR2 FQNEAQ (reference sequence). The CDR3 has 16 residues.

This clonotype was detected a few times. J is TRBJ1-5 and V is TRBV6-5; 8 bases are a match to TRBD1. The CDR3 sequence is 16 residues long. V gave up 6 bases and J gave up 4 bases; unmatched junction bases: 11. The germline gives CDR1 MNHEY, CDR2 SVGAGI. The CDR3 DNA reads as TGTGCCAGCAGGGGCCCTGGGACAGGACCAAATCAGCCCCAGCATTTT. Residues: CASRGPGTGPNQPQHF.

Here the CDR3 reads CASSPLPGGPNEQFF. The CDR3 DNA follows: TGTGCCAGCAGCCCGCTACCGGGAGGGCCTAATGAGCAGTTCTTC. The genes are TRBV7-2 and TRBJ2-1; 8 bases line up with TRBD2. Looked up from germline, CDR1 is SGHTA and CDR2 is FQGNSA. This CDR3 is built from 15 residues. V lost 5 bases and J lost 7; bases outside the gene matches: 10.

This clonotype showed up just a few times. V and J are TRBV6-6 and TRBJ1-1; the match to TRBD1 covers 8 bases. The CDR3 contains 13 residues. Germline CDR1 and CDR2: MNHNY and SVGAGI (reference sequence). The V segment lost 3 bases and the J segment 7 bases; nucleotides outside the gene matches: 4. The CDR3 DNA is TGTGCCAGCAGTTATTCAGGGGGCGTTGAAGCTTTCTTT. The encoded protein is CASSYSGGVEAFF.

In this sample, this clonotype turned up many times. V gene TRBV6-6 combines with J gene TRBJ2-4, with a possible D match to TRBD1 (6 bases). Deletions cut 2 bases from V and 13 bases from J, with 21 bases between. The CDR3 has 15 residues. CDR1 and CDR2 from the germline V gene are MNHNY and SVGAGI (reference sequence). Here the CDR3 reads CASSYGTSIQVEQYF. As DNA, the CDR3 is TGTGCCAGCAGTTACGGGACATCCATTCAGGTAGAGCAGTACTTC.

There are many counts of this clonotype. V and J are TRBV7-2 and TRBJ2-7; TRBD2 aligns across 10 bases. This CDR3 has 15 amino acids. Germline V gene lookup returns CDR1 SGHTA and CDR2 FQGNSA. V shed 5 bases and J 4 bases; nucleotides not matched to a gene: 8. This CDR3 is CASSGGSGRLYEQYF. The CDR3 bases are TGTGCCAGCAGCGGGGGTAGCGGGAGGTTATACGAGCAGTACTTC.